This TCR beta chain emerged from a study of radiotherapy plus CTLA-4 blockade in lung cancer. In the study overall: Of all patients, around 20% responded objectively and approximately 31% showed disease control.

General study results and limits: Radiotherapy plus ipilimumab was followed by expansion in blood of tumor-derived TCR clones. Increased serum interferon-beta after radiation also reportedly predicted response strongly.

As concerns this clone: The antigen is unknown.

Per the germline V gene, CDR1 is SEHNR and CDR2 is FQNEAQ (reference sequence). This CDR3 spans 13 amino acids. Deletions cut 0 bases from V and 8 bases from J, with 10 bases between. Assay used: immunoSEQ multiplex PCR; TCRdb lists only in-frame clones, some missing. The table lists around 100,000 clones, roughly four fifths of them singletons. The chain joins TRBV7-9 to TRBJ1-2; D not resolved. The TCR originated in a human donor with non-small cell lung cancer that progressed on radiotherapy plus ipilimumab. Some clones in this sample may be carry-over from other donors' samples. Sequenced here: peripheral blood, sampled from a patient treated with radiotherapy plus ipilimumab. CDR3 loop: CASSLASDAGYTF. CDR3 DNA: TGTGCCAGCAGCTTAGCATCAGACGCGGGCTACACCTTC.